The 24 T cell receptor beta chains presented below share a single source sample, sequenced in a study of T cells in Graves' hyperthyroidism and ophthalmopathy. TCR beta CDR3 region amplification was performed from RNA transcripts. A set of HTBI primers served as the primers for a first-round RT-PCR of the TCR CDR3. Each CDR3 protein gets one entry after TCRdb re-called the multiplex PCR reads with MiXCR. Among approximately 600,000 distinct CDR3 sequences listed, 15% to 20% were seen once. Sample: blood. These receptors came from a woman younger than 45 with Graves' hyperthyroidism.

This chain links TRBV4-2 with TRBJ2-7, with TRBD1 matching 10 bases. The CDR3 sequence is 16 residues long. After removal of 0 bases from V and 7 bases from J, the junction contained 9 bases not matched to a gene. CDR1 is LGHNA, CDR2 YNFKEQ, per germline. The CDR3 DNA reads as TGTGCCAGCAGCCAAGATCTAGGGACAGGGGCTGGGGAGCAGTACTTC. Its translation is CASSQDLGTGAGEQYF.

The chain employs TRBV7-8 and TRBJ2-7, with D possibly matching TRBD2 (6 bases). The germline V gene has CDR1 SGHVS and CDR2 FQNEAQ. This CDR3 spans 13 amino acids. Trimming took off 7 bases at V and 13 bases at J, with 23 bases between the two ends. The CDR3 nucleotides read TGTGCCAGCATCCAGCCCCCCAGGAGGGGCAGATACTTC. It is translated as CASIQPPRRGRYF.

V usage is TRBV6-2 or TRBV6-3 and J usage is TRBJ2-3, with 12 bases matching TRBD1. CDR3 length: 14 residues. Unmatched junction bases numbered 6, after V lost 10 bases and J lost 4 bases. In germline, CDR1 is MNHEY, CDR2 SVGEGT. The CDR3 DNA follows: TGTGCCACCGGGGGACAGGGGGCCCCAGATACGCAGTATTTT. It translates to CATGGQGAPDTQYF.

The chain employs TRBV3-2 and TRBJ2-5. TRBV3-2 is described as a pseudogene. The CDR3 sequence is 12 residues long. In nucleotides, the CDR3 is TGTGCCAGCAAGGCCGTGAAAGAGACCCAGTACTTC. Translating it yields CASKAVKETQYF.

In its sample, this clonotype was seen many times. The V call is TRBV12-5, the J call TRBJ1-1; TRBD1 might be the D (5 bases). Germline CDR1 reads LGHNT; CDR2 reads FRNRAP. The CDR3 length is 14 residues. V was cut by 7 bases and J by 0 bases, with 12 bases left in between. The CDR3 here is CASVGGRLNTEAFF. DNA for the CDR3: TGTGCTAGTGTGGGGGGTCGCTTGAACACTGAAGCTTTCTTT.

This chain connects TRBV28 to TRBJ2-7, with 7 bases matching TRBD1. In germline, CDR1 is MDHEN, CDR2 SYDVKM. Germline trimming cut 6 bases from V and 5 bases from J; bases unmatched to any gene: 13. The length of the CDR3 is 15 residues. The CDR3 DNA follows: TGTGCCAGCAGGGTTGTAGGGGGCCGAGTCCACGAGCAGTACTTC. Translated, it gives CASRVVGGRVHEQYF.

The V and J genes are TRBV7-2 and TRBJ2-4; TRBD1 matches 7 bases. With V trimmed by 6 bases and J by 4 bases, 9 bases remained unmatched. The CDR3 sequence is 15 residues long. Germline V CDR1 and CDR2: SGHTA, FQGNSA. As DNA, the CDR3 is TGTGCCAGCAGAATACAGGGGAATGATAAAAACATTCAGTACTTC. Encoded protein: CASRIQGNDKNIQYF. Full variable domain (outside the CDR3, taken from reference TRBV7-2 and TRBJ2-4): GAGVSQSPSNKVTEKGKDVELRCDPISGHTALYWYRQSLGQGLEFLIYFQGNSAPDKSGLPSDRFSAERTGGSVSTLTIQRTQQEDSAVYLCASRIQGNDKNIQYFGAGTRLSVL.

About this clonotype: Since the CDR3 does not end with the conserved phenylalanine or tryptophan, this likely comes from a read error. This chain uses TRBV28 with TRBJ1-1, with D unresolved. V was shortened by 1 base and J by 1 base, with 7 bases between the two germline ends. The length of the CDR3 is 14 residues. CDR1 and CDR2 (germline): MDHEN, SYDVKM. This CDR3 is CASSLLGGNTEAFL. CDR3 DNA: TGTGCCAGCAGTTTATTGGGAGGGAACACTGAAGCTTTCCTT.

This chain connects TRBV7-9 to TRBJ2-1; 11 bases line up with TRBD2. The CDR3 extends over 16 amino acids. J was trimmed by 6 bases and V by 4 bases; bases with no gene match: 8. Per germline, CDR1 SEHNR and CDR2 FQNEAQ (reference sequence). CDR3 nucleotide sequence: TGTGCCAGCAGCTCTCTACTAGCGGGAGAGGCCAATGAGCAGTTCTTC. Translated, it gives CASSSLLAGEANEQFF.

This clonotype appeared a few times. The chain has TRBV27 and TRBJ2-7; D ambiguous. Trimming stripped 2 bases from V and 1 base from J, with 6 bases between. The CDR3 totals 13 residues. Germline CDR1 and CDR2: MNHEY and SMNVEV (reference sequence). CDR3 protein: CASSLRKSYEQYF. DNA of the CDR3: TGTGCCAGCAGTTTACGAAAATCCTACGAGCAGTACTTC.

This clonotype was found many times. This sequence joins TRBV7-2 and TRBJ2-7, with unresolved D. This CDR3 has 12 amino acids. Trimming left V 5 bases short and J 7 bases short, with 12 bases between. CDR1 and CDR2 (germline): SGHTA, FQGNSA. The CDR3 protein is CASSPDTWEQYF. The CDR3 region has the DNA TGTGCCAGCAGCCCCGACACGTGGGAGCAGTACTTC.

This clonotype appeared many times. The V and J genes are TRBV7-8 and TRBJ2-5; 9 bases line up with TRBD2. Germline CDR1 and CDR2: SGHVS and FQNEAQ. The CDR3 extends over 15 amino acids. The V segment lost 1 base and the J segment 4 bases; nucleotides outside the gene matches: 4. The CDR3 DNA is TGTGCCAGCAGCTTAGGCGGGAGGGCCTCAGAGACCCAGTACTTC. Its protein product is CASSLGGRASETQYF.

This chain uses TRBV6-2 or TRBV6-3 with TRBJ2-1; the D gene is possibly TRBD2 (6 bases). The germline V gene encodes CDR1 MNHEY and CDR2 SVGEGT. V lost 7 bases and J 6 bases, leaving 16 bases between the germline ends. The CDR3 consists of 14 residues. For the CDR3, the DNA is TGTGCCAGCAATAGCGGAGGGCCCCCCAATGAGCAGTTCTTC. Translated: CASNSGGPPNEQFF.

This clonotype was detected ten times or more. In DNA form, the CDR3 reads TGTGCCAGCAGCTCATCCCGGGACACCTTGAACACTGAAGCTTTCTTT. Its translation is CASSSSRDTLNTEAFF. The genes are TRBV7-8 and TRBJ1-1, with a tentative D call TRBD1 (6 bases). From germline, CDR1 is SGHVS and CDR2 FQNEAQ. The CDR3 contains 16 residues. V was pared by 4 bases and J by 0 bases, with 15 bases between.

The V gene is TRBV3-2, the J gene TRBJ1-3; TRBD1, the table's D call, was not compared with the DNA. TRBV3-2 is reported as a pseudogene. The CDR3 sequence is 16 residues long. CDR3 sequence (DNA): TGTGCCAGCAGCCAAGAAGACAGGCTCTCTGGAAACACCATATATTTT. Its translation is CASSQEDRLSGNTIYF.

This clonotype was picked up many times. This CDR3 reads CASSLGSLGGDTQYF. The CDR3 coding sequence is TGTGCCAGCAGCTTAGGATCGCTGGGGGGAGATACGCAGTATTTT. The chain uses TRBV7-3 and TRBJ2-3; D might be TRBD2 (6 bases). Germline assignment: CDR1 SGHTA and CDR2 FQGTGA. The CDR3 loop spans 15 amino acids. Trimming pared 2 bases from V and 5 bases from J, leaving 14 bases between. The full variable domain, in which reference TRBV7-3 and TRBJ2-3 provide the parts outside the CDR3, is GAGVSQTPSNKVTEKGKYVELRCDPISGHTALYWYRQSLGQGPEFLIYFQGTGAADDSGLPNDRFFAVRPEGSVSTLKIQRTERGDSAVYLCASSLGSLGGDTQYFGPGTRLTVL.

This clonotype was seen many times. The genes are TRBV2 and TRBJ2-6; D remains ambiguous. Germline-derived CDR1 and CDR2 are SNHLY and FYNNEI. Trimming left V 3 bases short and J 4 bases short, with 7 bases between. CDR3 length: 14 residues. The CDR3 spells CASSDLGGANVLTF. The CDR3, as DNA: TGTGCCAGCAGTGATCTTGGCGGGGCCAACGTCCTGACTTTC.

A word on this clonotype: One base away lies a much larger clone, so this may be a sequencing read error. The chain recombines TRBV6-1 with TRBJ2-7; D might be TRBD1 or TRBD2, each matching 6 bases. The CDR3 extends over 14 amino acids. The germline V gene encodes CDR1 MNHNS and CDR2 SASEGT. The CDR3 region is CASKGGTHSYGQYF. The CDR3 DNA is TGTGCCAGCAAGGGGGGCACTCACTCCTACGGGCAGTACTTC.

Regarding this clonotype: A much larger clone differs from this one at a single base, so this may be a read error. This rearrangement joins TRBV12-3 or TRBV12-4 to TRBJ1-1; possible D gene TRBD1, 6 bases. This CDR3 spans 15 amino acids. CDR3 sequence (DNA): TGTGCCAGCAGTTTTAGTGGGGGCGGGAACACTGTAGCTTTCTTT. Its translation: CASSFSGGGNTVAFF.

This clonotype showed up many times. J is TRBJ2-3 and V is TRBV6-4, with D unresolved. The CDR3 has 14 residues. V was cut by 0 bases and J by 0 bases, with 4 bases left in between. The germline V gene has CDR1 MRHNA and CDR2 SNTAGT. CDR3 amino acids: CASSDSVSTDTQYF. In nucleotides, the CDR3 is TGTGCCAGCAGTGACTCCGTTAGCACAGATACGCAGTATTTT.

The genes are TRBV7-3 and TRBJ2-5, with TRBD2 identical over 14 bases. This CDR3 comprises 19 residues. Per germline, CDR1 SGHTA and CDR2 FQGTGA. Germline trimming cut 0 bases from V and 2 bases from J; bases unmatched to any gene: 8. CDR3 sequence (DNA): TGTGCCAGCAGCTTAACACCAGGACTAGCGGGAGGTCAGCAAGAGACCCAGTACTTC. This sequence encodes CASSLTPGLAGGQQETQYF.

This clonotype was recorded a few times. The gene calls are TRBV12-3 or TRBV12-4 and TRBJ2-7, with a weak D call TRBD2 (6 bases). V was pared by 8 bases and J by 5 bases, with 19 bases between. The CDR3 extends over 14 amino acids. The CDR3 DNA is TGTGCCAGCGCTGAGTGGGAGGCCATCGACGAGCAGTACTTC. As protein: CASAEWEAIDEQYF.

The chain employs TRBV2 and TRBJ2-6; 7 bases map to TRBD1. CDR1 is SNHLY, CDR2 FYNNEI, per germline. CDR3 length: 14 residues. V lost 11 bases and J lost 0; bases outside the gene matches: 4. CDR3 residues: CAGTGVSGANVLTF. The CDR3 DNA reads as TGTGCCGGTACAGGGGTCTCTGGGGCCAACGTCCTGACTTTC.

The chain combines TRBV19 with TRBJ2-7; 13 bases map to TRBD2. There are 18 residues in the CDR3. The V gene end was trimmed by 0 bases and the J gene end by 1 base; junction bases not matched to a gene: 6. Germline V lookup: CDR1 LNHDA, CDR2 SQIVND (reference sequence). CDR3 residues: CASSIEGGLAGESYEQYF. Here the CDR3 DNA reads TGTGCCAGTAGTATAGAAGGAGGACTAGCGGGAGAGTCCTACGAGCAGTACTTC. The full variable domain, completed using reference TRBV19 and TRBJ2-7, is DGGITQSPKYLFRKEGQNVTLSCEQNLNHDAMYWYRQDPGQGLRLIYYSQIVNDFQKGDIAEGYSVSREKKESFPLTVTSAQKNPTAFYLCASSIEGGLAGESYEQYFGPGTRLTVT.